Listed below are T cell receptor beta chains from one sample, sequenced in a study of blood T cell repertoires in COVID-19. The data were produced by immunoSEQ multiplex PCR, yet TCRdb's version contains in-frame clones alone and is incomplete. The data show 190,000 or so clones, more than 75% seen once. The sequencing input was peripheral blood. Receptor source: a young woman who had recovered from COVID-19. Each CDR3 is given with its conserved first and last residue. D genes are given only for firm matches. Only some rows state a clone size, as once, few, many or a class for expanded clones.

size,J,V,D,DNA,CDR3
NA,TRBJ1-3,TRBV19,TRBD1,TGTGCCTCGGACAGGTCCGGTGGAAACACCATATATTTT,CASDRSGGNTIYF
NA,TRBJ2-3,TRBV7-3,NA,TGTGCCAGCAGCACCACAGGGTCCACAGATACGCAGTATTTT,CASSTTGSTDTQYF
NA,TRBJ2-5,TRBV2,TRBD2,TGTGCCAGCAGTGAGTTCGGGCGGGGGTCGGAAACCCAGTACTTC,CASSEFGRGSETQYF
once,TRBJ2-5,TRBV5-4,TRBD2,TGTGCCAGCAGCAAGGGACTAGCGGGCTTACAAGAGACCCAGTACTTC,CASSKGLAGLQETQYF
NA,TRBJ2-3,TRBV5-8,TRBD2,TGTGCCAGCAGCTTCCGACTAGCATACACAGATACGCAGTATTTT,CASSFRLAYTDTQYF
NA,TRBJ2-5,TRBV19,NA,TGTGCCAGTAGTATAGGACTGCTGCAAGAGACCCAGTACTTC,CASSIGLLQETQYF
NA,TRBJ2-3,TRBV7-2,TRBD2,TGTGCCAGCAGCTTAGAAAGACTAGCGGGCGTAGATACGCAGTATTTT,CASSLERLAGVDTQYF
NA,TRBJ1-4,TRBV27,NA,TGTGCCAGCAGATACCTGGGAGGCAGGGCGGAAAAACTGTTTTTT,CASRYLGGRAEKLFF
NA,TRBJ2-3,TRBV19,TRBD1,TGTGCCAGTAGTATGGGGACAGGGCCAGATACGCAGTATTTT,CASSMGTGPDTQYF
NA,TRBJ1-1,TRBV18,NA,TGTGCCAGCTCATCCAGGCTGAACACTGAAGCTTTCTTT,CASSSRLNTEAFF
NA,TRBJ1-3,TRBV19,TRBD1,TGTGCCAGTACTCAAGGACAGGGGATTTCTGGAAACACCATATATTTT,CASTQGQGISGNTIYF
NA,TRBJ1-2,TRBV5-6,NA,TGTGCCAGCAGCTTGGCGGCGGTTAACTATGGCTACACCTTC,CASSLAAVNYGYTF
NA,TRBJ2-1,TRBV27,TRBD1,TGTGCCAGCAGTTTATCGGGGGTACCGGGACAGGGCACTGAGCAGTTCTTC,CASSLSGVPGQGTEQFF
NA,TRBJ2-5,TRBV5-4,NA,TGTGCCAGCACCCCATTGAAGGGGGACCTCCAAGAGACCCAGTACTTC,CASTPLKGDLQETQYF
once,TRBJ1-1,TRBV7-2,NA,TGTGCCAGCAGCTTTAGCAGGGAGAACACTGAAGCTTTCTTT,CASSFSRENTEAFF
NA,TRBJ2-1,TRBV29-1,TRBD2,TGCAGCGTTGCCGCTCCGGGACTATCCTATCGCGAGCAGTTCTTC,CSVAAPGLSYREQFF
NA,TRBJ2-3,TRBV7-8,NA,TGTGCCAGCAGCTTAGTTGGGGGGGGGCCCACAGATACGCAGTATTTT,CASSLVGGGPTDTQYF
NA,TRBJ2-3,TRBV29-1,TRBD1,TGCAGCGCAAGCCCGGACAGGGTGACAGATACGCAGTATTTT,CSASPDRVTDTQYF
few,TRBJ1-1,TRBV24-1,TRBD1,TGTGCCACCAGTGCCGGGACAGGGGAGGCTTTCTTT,CATSAGTGEAFF
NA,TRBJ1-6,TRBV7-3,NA,TGTGCCAGCAGCTCAGGCCCGGGGGGTTCACCCCTCCACTTT,CASSSGPGGSPLHF
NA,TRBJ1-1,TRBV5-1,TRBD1,TGCGCCAGCAGCTTGCACGACAGGGGGTCTAACACTGAAGCTTTCTTT,CASSLHDRGSNTEAFF
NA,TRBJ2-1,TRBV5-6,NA,TGTGCCAGCAGCTTGGGGCAAAGCTCCTACAATGAGCAGTTCTTC,CASSLGQSSYNEQFF
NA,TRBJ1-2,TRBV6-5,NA,TGTGCCAGCAATAGTGGGGGAGGGGGGACCTATGGCTACACCTTC,CASNSGGGGTYGYTF
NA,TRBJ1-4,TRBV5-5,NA,TGTGCCAGCAGCGTGGTGGGGCATGAAAAACTGTTTTTT,CASSVVGHEKLFF
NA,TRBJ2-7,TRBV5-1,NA,TGCGCCAGCAGCTTGGTCCCGGCAGGAACCTACGAGCAGTACTTC,CASSLVPAGTYEQYF
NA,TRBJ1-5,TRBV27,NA,TGTGCCAGCAGTTTAAGGAGGGTTATGGGCAATCAGCCCCAGCATTTT,CASSLRRVMGNQPQHF
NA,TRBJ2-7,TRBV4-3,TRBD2,TGCGCCAGCAGCCAACAACGGGCTAGCGGATACGAGCAGTACTTC,CASSQQRASGYEQYF
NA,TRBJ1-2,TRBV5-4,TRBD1,TGTGCCAGCAGCTGGACAGGGGGGGACTATGGCTACACCTTC,CASSWTGGDYGYTF
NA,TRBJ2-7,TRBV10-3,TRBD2,TGTGCCATCAGGGGGATGGCGGGGGGGCCCCACGAGCAGTACTTC,CAIRGMAGGPHEQYF
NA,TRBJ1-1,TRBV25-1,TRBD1,TGTGCCAGCCCCCGGGACAGGGGTCTGAACACTGAAGCTTTCTTT,CASPRDRGLNTEAFF
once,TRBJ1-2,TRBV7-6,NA,TGTGCCAGCAGCTTAGGCCGCCAGTATTACGGGGACTATGGCTACACCTTC,CASSLGRQYYGDYGYTF
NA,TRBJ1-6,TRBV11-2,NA,TGTGCCAGCAGCTTAGATCGGGGTTCGACTGGTTCACCCCTCCACTTT,CASSLDRGSTGSPLHF
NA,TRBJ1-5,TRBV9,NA,TGTGCCAGCAGCGTAGCTGGTTCAGGCAATCAGCCCCAGCATTTT,CASSVAGSGNQPQHF
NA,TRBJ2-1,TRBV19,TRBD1,TGTGCCAGTAGTCCAGGACCGGACAGGGAATATGAGCAGTTCTTC,CASSPGPDREYEQFF
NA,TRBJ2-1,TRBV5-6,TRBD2,TGTGCCAGCAGCTTGCTAGCGGGAGGGCCCAATGAGCAGTTCTTC,CASSLLAGGPNEQFF
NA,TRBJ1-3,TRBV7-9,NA,TGTGCCAGCAGCTTGGCGGGGACTGGAAACACCATATATTTT,CASSLAGTGNTIYF
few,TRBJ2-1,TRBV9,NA,TGTGCCAGCAGTCCTCTCAGGGGGGCTTACAATGAGCAGTTCTTC,CASSPLRGAYNEQFF
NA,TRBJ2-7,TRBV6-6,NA,TGTGCCAGCAGTATGTCGGGGAATTACGAGCAGTACTTC,CASSMSGNYEQYF
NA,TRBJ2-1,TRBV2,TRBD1,TGTGCCAGCAGATGGACAGGGGCAGATGAGCAGTTCTTC,CASRWTGADEQFF
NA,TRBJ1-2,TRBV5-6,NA,TGTGCCAGCAGTTTAAACAGGGACTATGGCTACACCTTC,CASSLNRDYGYTF
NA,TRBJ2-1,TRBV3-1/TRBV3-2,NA,TGTGCCAGCAGCCAACACAGCGGACCGCGTAATAATGAGCAGTTCTTC,CASSQHSGPRNNEQFF
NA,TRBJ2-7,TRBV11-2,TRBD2,TGTGCCAGCAGCCAGACTAGCGGGGGGGCGGGCGAGCAGTACTTC,CASSQTSGGAGEQYF
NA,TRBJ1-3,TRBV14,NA,TGTGCCAGCAGCCAGTTCACAGGTCTCTCTGGAAACACCATATATTTT,CASSQFTGLSGNTIYF
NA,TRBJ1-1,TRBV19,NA,TGTGCCAGTAGTAACGGGGTCGGGCCTGAAGCTTTCTTT,CASSNGVGPEAFF
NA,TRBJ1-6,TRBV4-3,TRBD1,TGCGCCAGCAGCCAAGAGGACAGGGGTGATTCACCCCTCCACTTT,CASSQEDRGDSPLHF
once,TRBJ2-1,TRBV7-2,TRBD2,TGTGCCAGCAGCCCCCCCGGGAGGCCCTGGTCCAATGAGCAGTTCTTC,CASSPPGRPWSNEQFF
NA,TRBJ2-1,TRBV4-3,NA,TGCGCCAGCAGCCTCACCGGGGACTCCTACAATGAGCAGTTCTTC,CASSLTGDSYNEQFF
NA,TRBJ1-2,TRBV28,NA,TGTGCCACCAGTCGAGGAGCAGCTAACTATGGCTACACCTTC,CATSRGAANYGYTF
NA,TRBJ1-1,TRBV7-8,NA,TGTGCCAGCAGCTTAGAAGTTCCGGGGGTCGTGAACACTGAAGCTTTCTTT,CASSLEVPGVVNTEAFF
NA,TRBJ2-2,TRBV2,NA,TGTGCCAGCAGTGAAGGGTCAGCGAACACCGGGGAGCTGTTTTTT,CASSEGSANTGELFF
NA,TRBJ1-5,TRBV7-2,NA,TGTGCCAGCAGCTTATCAGGTAGTGGCAATCAGCCCCAGCATTTT,CASSLSGSGNQPQHF
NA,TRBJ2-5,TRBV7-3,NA,TGTGCCAGCAGCTTAGAAGCTCGTCAGACCCAGTACTTC,CASSLEARQTQYF
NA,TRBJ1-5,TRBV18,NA,TGTGCCAGCTCGTACACAGGAAACAATCAGCCCCAGCATTTT,CASSYTGNNQPQHF